A selection of T cell receptor beta chains follows, all from one sample in a study of shared clonotypes between healthy human individuals. Sequencing used immunoSEQ multiplex PCR; TCRdb keeps in-frame clones, though not all of them. The sample shows fewer than 550,000 clones, about 75% of them seen only once. The sequenced material came from PBMCs. Receptors were obtained from a woman between 40 and 55 years old in good health. Some clones in this sample may be carry-over from other donors' samples. Both conserved end residues are part of each CDR3. The D gene is left open where the match is weak. Clone size, where shown, is once, few, many, or a class for clones that have expanded.

abundance	v_gene	j_gene	d_gene	CDR3aa	CDR3nt
few	TRBV28	TRBJ1-5	TRBD1	CASSGQGGGNQPQHF	TGTGCCAGCAGTGGACAGGGGGGAGGCAATCAGCCCCAGCATTTT
.	TRBV11-2	TRBJ1-2	.	CASSPTATNYGYTF	TGTGCCAGCAGCCCGACGGCTACTAACTATGGCTACACCTTC
once	TRBV30	TRBJ1-6	.	CAWSPGGSPLHF	TGTGCCTGGAGTCCTGGGGGTTCACCCCTCCACTTT
once	TRBV28	TRBJ2-1	.	CASSFYYNEQFF	TGTGCCAGCAGTTTCTATTACAATGAGCAGTTCTTC
.	TRBV9	TRBJ2-2	.	CASSPGGNTGELFF	TGTGCCAGCAGCCCCGGAGGCAACACCGGGGAGCTGTTTTTT
.	TRBV29-1	TRBJ2-3	TRBD2	CSVDASGSGSDTQYF	TGCAGCGTGGATGCTAGCGGGAGTGGGTCAGATACGCAGTATTTT
.	TRBV28	TRBJ1-1	.	CASSLRVGAGENTEAFF	TGTGCCAGCAGTTTGAGGGTGGGGGCAGGGGAGAACACTGAAGCTTTCTTT
.	TRBV14	TRBJ2-4	.	CASSRQASNIQYF	TGTGCCAGCAGCCGACAGGCGTCGAACATTCAGTACTTC
once	TRBV28	TRBJ1-1	.	CASSLWASFEAFF	TGTGCCAGCAGTTTATGGGCCTCTTTTGAAGCTTTCTTT
.	TRBV11-2	TRBJ2-5	TRBD1	CASSQDRGQEETQYF	TGTGCCAGCAGCCAGGACAGGGGGCAGGAGGAGACCCAGTACTTC
.	TRBV18	TRBJ2-1	TRBD2	CASSQPGTSGSSNRSSYNEQFF	TGTGCCAGCTCCCAACCCGGGACCAGCGGGAGTTCCAACCGAAGCTCCTACAATGAGCAGTTCTTC
.	TRBV7-9	TRBJ2-1	TRBD2	CASSPGTSGTVDNEQFF	TGTGCCAGCAGCCCCGGGACTAGCGGGACAGTGGACAATGAGCAGTTCTTC
once	TRBV5-7	TRBJ2-1	.	CASSLGSGVVNEQFF	TGTGCCAGCAGCTTGGGGAGCGGTGTAGTCAATGAGCAGTTCTTC
.	TRBV21-1	TRBJ2-7	.	CANRDGGHEQYF	TGTGCCAACCGGGACGGAGGGCACGAGCAGTACTTC
.	TRBV5-1	TRBJ1-2	TRBD1	CASSEPQGAGNYGYTF	TGCGCCAGCAGCGAGCCACAGGGGGCGGGTAACTATGGCTACACCTTC
.	TRBV20-1	TRBJ1-6	.	CSARGDSRAF	TGCAGTGCTAGAGGAGACAGTCGGGCCTTT
.	TRBV28	TRBJ2-7	TRBD2	CASSTPGLAGDEQYF	TGTGCCAGCAGTACCCCGGGACTAGCGGGCGACGAGCAGTACTTC
.	TRBV2	TRBJ2-2	.	CASSFSGTTNTGELFF	TGTGCCAGCAGTTTCTCCGGGACAACAAACACCGGGGAGCTGTTTTTT
few	TRBV5-1	TRBJ1-1	.	CASSEGVGNTEAFF	TGCGCCAGCAGCGAGGGGGTTGGGAACACTGAAGCTTTCTTT
.	TRBV6-1	TRBJ2-2	.	CASSGPFTGELFF	TGTGCCAGCAGCGGCCCATTCACCGGGGAGCTGTTTTTT
.	TRBV6-4	TRBJ1-2	TRBD1	CASSEGQGADGYTF	TGTGCCAGCAGTGAAGGGCAGGGGGCCGATGGCTACACCTTC
.	TRBV7-2	TRBJ2-7	TRBD2	CASSLVLAGGIGYEQYF	TGTGCCAGCAGCTTAGTACTAGCGGGAGGGATCGGCTACGAGCAGTACTTC
many	TRBV2	TRBJ1-1	.	CASSGRQNTEAFF	TGTGCCAGCAGTGGCCGACAGAACACTGAAGCTTTCTTT
.	TRBV10-3	TRBJ2-5	TRBD1	CAISRDRGYQETQYF	TGTGCCATCAGCCGGGACAGGGGTTACCAAGAGACCCAGTACTTC
.	TRBV7-3	TRBJ2-2	.	CASSLRQTGELFF	TGTGCCAGCAGCTTAAGACAGACCGGGGAGCTGTTTTTT
once	TRBV6-4	TRBJ2-3	.	CASSPGLSPGTDTQYF	TGTGCCAGCAGTCCCGGACTCTCTCCGGGGACAGATACGCAGTATTTT
once	TRBV28	TRBJ2-2	TRBD1	CASSPPGQAELFF	TGTGCCAGCAGCCCCCCGGGACAGGCGGAGCTGTTTTTT
.	TRBV18	TRBJ1-2	.	CASSPERDGYGYTF	TGTGCCAGCTCACCCGAGAGGGACGGCTATGGCTACACCTTC
few	TRBV28	TRBJ1-1	.	CASSPLGGGNTEAFF	TGTGCCAGCAGTCCACTCGGTGGGGGGAACACTGAAGCTTTCTTT
.	TRBV7-9	TRBJ1-1	.	CASSYWLREAFF	TGTGCCAGCAGCTACTGGTTACGTGAAGCTTTCTTT
.	TRBV2	TRBJ2-2	TRBD1	CASSEQQGAAGELFF	TGTGCCAGCAGTGAGCAACAGGGGGCCGCCGGGGAGCTGTTTTTT
.	TRBV18	TRBJ2-3	.	CASSPPGEPRDTDTQYF	TGTGCCAGCTCACCACCGGGGGAGCCGAGGGACACAGATACGCAGTATTTT
.	TRBV9	TRBJ2-7	.	CASSVGSSSPEQYF	TGTGCCAGCAGCGTAGGTTCTAGCTCTCCCGAGCAGTACTTC
.	TRBV19	TRBJ2-3	.	CASRNSGYGDTQYF	TGTGCCAGTAGAAACTCGGGTTACGGTGATACGCAGTATTTT
.	TRBV5-1	TRBJ2-7	.	CASSPPGQGGEQYF	TGCGCCAGCAGCCCTCCGGGGCAGGGGGGTGAGCAGTACTTC
.	TRBV29-1	TRBJ2-7	.	CSVKKTDTYEQYF	TGCAGCGTTAAAAAGACAGATACCTACGAGCAGTACTTC
few	TRBV4-3	TRBJ2-1	.	CASSQDWGQDNEQFF	TGCGCCAGCAGCCAAGATTGGGGGCAGGACAATGAGCAGTTCTTC
.	TRBV7-2	TRBJ1-6	TRBD1	CASRGTGGVPLHF	TGTGCCAGCAGGGGGACAGGAGGGGTACCCCTCCACTTT
.	TRBV28	TRBJ2-5	TRBD2	CASSLGREGQETQYF	TGTGCCAGCAGTTTAGGGCGGGAGGGGCAAGAGACCCAGTACTTC
.	TRBV5-1	TRBJ2-3	TRBD2	CASTSSGGSMDTQYF	TGCGCCAGCACCTCTAGCGGGGGGTCTATGGATACGCAGTATTTT
.	TRBV29-1	TRBJ1-2	.	CSVEGPGRHGYTF	TGCAGCGTTGAAGGCCCGGGGCGCCATGGCTACACCTTC
many	TRBV28	TRBJ1-2	.	CASSQDSGYGYTF	TGTGCCAGCAGCCAGGACAGCGGCTATGGCTACACCTTC
few	TRBV9	TRBJ1-1	.	CASSVEALPNTEAFF	TGTGCCAGCAGCGTAGAGGCCCTTCCCAACACTGAAGCTTTCTTT
.	TRBV18	TRBJ2-6	TRBD1	CASSPYWDSPLSGANVLTF	TGTGCCAGCTCACCGTATTGGGACAGCCCGCTCTCTGGGGCCAACGTCCTGACTTTC
.	TRBV9	TRBJ2-5	.	CASSVRDSQETQYF	TGTGCCAGCAGCGTCCGGGACTCTCAAGAGACCCAGTACTTC
many	TRBV6-1	TRBJ2-1	.	CASSAGRDAYNEQFF	TGTGCCAGCAGTGCGGGCAGGGATGCCTACAATGAGCAGTTCTTC
.	TRBV11-2	TRBJ1-2	.	CASSSEGDGYTF	TGTGCCAGCAGCTCGGAAGGGGATGGCTACACCTTC
.	TRBV30	TRBJ1-2	.	CAWGVGPSFYGYTF	TGTGCCTGGGGTGTCGGGCCTTCCTTCTATGGCTACACCTTT
.	TRBV20-1	TRBJ2-3	.	CSARLSNTQYF	TGCAGTGCACGTCTAAGTAATACGCAGTATTTT